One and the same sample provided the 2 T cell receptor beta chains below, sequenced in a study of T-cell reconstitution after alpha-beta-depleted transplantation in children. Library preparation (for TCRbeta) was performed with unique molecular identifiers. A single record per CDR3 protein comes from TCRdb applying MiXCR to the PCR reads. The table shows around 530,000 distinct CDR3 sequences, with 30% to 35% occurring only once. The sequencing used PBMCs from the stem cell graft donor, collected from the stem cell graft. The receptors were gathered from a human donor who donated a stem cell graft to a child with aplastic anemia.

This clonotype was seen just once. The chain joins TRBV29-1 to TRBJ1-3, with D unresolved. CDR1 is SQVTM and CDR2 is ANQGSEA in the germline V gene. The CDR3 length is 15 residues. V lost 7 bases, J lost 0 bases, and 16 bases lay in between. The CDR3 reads CSARDYAASGNTIYF. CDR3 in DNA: TGCAGCGCGCGCGACTACGCCGCCTCTGGAAACACCATATATTTT. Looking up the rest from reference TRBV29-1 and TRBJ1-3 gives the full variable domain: SAVISQKPSRDICQRGTSLTIQCQVDSQVTMMFWYRQQPGQSLTLIATANQGSEATYESGFVIDKFPISRPNLTFSTLTVSNMSPEDSSIYLCSARDYAASGNTIYFGEGSWLTVV.

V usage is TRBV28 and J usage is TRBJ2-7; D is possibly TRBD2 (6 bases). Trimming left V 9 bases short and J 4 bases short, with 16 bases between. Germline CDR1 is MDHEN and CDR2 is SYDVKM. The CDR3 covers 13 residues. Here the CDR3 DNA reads TGTGCCAGTTCCCCGGGACTCGAATACGAGCAGTACTTC. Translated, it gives CASSPGLEYEQYF.